Below, 30 T cell receptor beta chains from the same sample are listed, as sequenced in a study of Graves' ophthalmopathy and Graves' hyperthyroidism. Using RNA transcripts, the TCR beta CDR3 regions were amplified. The workflow started with a first-round RT-PCR run with HTBI primers and then moved on to a second-round multiplex PCR. TCRdb itself ran the multiplex PCR reads through MiXCR, one entry per CDR3 protein. The data contain roughly 610,000 distinct CDR3 sequences, 20% to 25% of them singletons. The sequencing sample was made of peripheral blood. Every receptor here comes from a woman in her late teens or twenties with stable Graves' hyperthyroidism. Some clones in this sample may be carry-over from other donors' samples.

In this sample, this clonotype turned up many times. V usage is TRBV6-1 and J usage is TRBJ2-5, with TRBD2 matching over 7 bases. There are 13 residues in the CDR3. J was trimmed by 7 bases and V by 2 bases; bases with no gene match: 4. CDR1 and CDR2 (germline): MNHNS, SASEGT. CDR3 region: CASSEQREGTQYF. The CDR3 DNA sequence: TGTGCCAGCAGTGAACAAAGGGAGGGGACCCAGTACTTC.

This clonotype was seen many times. The chain combines TRBV6-5 with TRBJ2-7; 7 nucleotides line up with TRBD1. The CDR3 sequence is 12 residues long. Germline-derived CDR1 and CDR2 are MNHEY and SVGAGI. J gave up 2 bases and V 7 bases, and 2 bases lay outside the gene matches. The CDR3, as DNA: TGTGCCAGCATCCAGGGGGCCTACGAGCAGTACTTC. Translation gives CASIQGAYEQYF.

This clonotype was detected only a few times. The chain links TRBV7-3 to TRBJ2-2; D tentatively fits TRBD1 or TRBD2 (5 bases each). CDR1 is SGHTA and CDR2 is FQGTGA in the germline V gene. V gave up 3 bases and J gave up 6 bases, with 8 bases separating them. The CDR3 covers 13 residues. CDR3 sequence (DNA): TGTGCCAGCAGCTTTGAGGGGCCCGGGGAGCTGTTTTTT. It codes for CASSFEGPGELFF.

This chain joins TRBV6-2 or TRBV6-3 and TRBJ2-3; perhaps D is TRBD1 or TRBD2 (5 bases each). The germline V gene encodes CDR1 MNHEY and CDR2 SVGEGT. This CDR3 contains 18 residues. V lost 0 bases, J lost 2 bases, and 18 bases lay in between. CDR3 sequence (DNA): TGTGCCAGCAGTTACTCGATATCCGGGACCTCCTCCACAGATACGCAGTATTTT. It codes for CASSYSISGTSSTDTQYF.

There are a few counts of this clonotype. Just one base apart from a much larger clone, this may be a read error. The chain couples TRBV29-1 to TRBJ1-1; no clear D. The CDR3 is made up of 12 amino acids. Per germline, CDR1 SQVTM and CDR2 ANQGSEA. For the CDR3, the DNA is TGCAGCGTTGAACTAAGAAATAATGAAGCTTGCTTT. Translation: CSVELRNNEACF.

This clonotype showed up many times. This rearrangement joins TRBV6-1 to TRBJ2-7; D perhaps matches TRBD2 (5 bases). Deletions cut 2 bases from V and 5 bases from J, with 7 bases between. Germline values: CDR1 MNHNS, CDR2 SASEGT. CDR3 length equals 12 residues. The CDR3 nucleotides read TGTGCCAGCAGTGAAAAGCGGAACGAGCAGTACTTC. It encodes CASSEKRNEQYF.

This rearrangement joins TRBV12-3 or TRBV12-4 to TRBJ2-7; TRBD1 matches at 11 bases. CDR3 size: 15 residues. Losses at the gene ends were 5 bases for V and 3 bases for J; bases not matched to a gene: 6. The CDR3 sequence is CASSSRTGGGYEQYF. The CDR3, as DNA: TGTGCCAGCAGTAGCCGGACAGGGGGCGGCTACGAGCAGTACTTC.

Ten or more counts support this clonotype. The genes are TRBV12-3 or TRBV12-4 and TRBJ2-7; D tentatively reads TRBD1 or TRBD2 (5 bases each). Trimming removed 6 bases at V and 3 bases at J, with 18 bases between. The CDR3 extends over 15 amino acids. The CDR3: CASSLGTKRHYEQYF. The CDR3, as DNA: TGTGCCAGCAGCCTCGGGACCAAAAGGCACTACGAGCAGTACTTC.

This clonotype was found many times. The V and J genes are TRBV27 and TRBJ2-7, with 8 bases lining up with TRBD2. Germline loops: CDR1 MNHEY, CDR2 SMNVEV (reference sequence). V gave up 0 bases and J gave up 2 bases; unmatched junction bases: 3. CDR3 size: 15 residues. CDR3 loop: CASSLSVGRAYEQYF. Here the CDR3 DNA reads TGTGCCAGCAGTTTATCAGTCGGGAGGGCCTACGAGCAGTACTTC.

This clonotype was recorded at least ten times. The chain has TRBV12-3 or TRBV12-4 and TRBJ1-1, with 7 nucleotides matching TRBD1. The J segment lost 6 bases and the V segment lost 6 bases, leaving 10 bases of the junction unmatched. CDR3 length: 14 amino acids. In nucleotides, the CDR3 is TGTGCCAGCAGCCTTACAGGGGTTGGCGCTGAAGCTTTCTTT. It specifies CASSLTGVGAEAFF.

The J gene is TRBJ1-5, the V gene TRBV20-1, with 9 bases fitting TRBD1. The CDR3 is made up of 14 amino acids. Germline trimming cut 1 base from V and 5 bases from J; bases unmatched to any gene: 3. The germline V gene has CDR1 DFQATT and CDR2 SNEGSKA (reference sequence). The CDR3 is CSARGQGEYQPQHF. The CDR3 DNA reads as TGCAGTGCTAGAGGACAGGGGGAGTATCAGCCCCAGCATTTT.

V gene TRBV12-3 or TRBV12-4 combines with J gene TRBJ1-2; unclear D gene. CDR3 length equals 15 residues. Trimming stripped 6 bases from V and 3 bases from J, with 17 bases between. Written as DNA, the CDR3 is TGTGCCAGCAGCTTTACCCGCGGCTCAGACTATGGCTACACCTTC. It specifies CASSFTRGSDYGYTF.

This clonotype was counted ten times or more. The CDR3 sequence is CASSFSQGMNTEAFF. The CDR3 DNA reads as TGTGCCAGCAGCTTCTCGCAGGGCATGAACACTGAAGCTTTCTTT. The genes are TRBV7-9 and TRBJ1-1; TRBD1 might be the D (5 bases). The CDR3 totals 15 residues. Deletions cut 3 bases from V and 0 bases from J, with 11 bases between. The germline V gene has CDR1 SEHNR and CDR2 FQNEAQ (reference sequence). The whole variable domain, remainder taken from reference TRBV7-9 and TRBJ1-1, is DTGVSQNPRHKITKRGQNVTFRCDPISEHNRLYWYRQTLGQGPEFLTYFQNEAQLEKSRLLSDRFSAERPKGSFSTLEIQRTEQGDSAMYLCASSFSQGMNTEAFFGQGTRLTVV.

This clonotype was seen at least ten times. V is TRBV2 and J is TRBJ1-5; TRBD1 matches at 7 bases. Trimming cost V 6 bases and J 0 bases; bases outside gene matches: 8. CDR3 length: 16 amino acids. Germline values: CDR1 SNHLY, CDR2 FYNNEI. The CDR3 nucleotides are TGTGCCAGCAGGTACACCGGGACAGCTAGCAATCAGCCCCAGCATTTT. Encoded protein: CASRYTGTASNQPQHF.

This clonotype came up many times. The V call is TRBV6-5, the J call TRBJ1-1, with D maybe TRBD1 (6 bases). This CDR3 has 16 residues. V was shortened by 2 bases and J by 0 bases, with 13 bases between the two germline ends. Germline assignment: CDR1 MNHEY and CDR2 SVGAGI. CDR3 in amino acids: CASSYRLGQLNTEAFF. The CDR3 DNA is TGTGCCAGCAGTTACCGTCTCGGACAGTTGAACACTGAAGCTTTCTTT.

This clonotype was observed at least ten times. The rearrangement joins TRBV9 to TRBJ1-1; D is ambiguous. In germline, CDR1 is SGDLS, CDR2 YYNGEE. Trimming took off 6 bases at V and 2 bases at J, with 14 bases between the two ends. The CDR3 covers 14 residues. The CDR3 sequence: CASTPKGVNTEAFF. For the CDR3, the DNA is TGTGCCAGCACCCCGAAGGGAGTTAACACTGAAGCTTTCTTT. Full variable domain (rest looked up from reference TRBV9 and TRBJ1-1): DSGVTQTPKHLITATGQRVTLRCSPRSGDLSVYWYQQSLDQGLQFLIQYYNGEERAKGNILERFSAQQFPDLHSELNLSSLELGDSALYFCASTPKGVNTEAFFGQGTRLTVV.

Notes on this clonotype: This sequence may be a read error, since a much larger clone differs from it by one base. CDR3 bases: TGTGCCAGCAGCTTAACGGGGACCGGTCGCGGGGAGCTGTGTTTT. Protein product: CASSLTGTGRGELCF. The rearrangement uses TRBV7-3 and TRBJ2-2; the D gene is possibly TRBD2 (6 bases). The CDR3 has 15 residues. Germline values: CDR1 SGHTA, CDR2 FQGTGA.

The CDR3 sequence: CSGTTASYEQYF. The CDR3 nucleotides are TGCAGTGGAACGACAGCCTCCTACGAGCAGTACTTC. The chain is built from TRBV20-1 and TRBJ2-7; tentative D call: TRBD1 (5 bases). The CDR3 length is 12 residues. V was clipped by 7 bases and J by 0 bases, with 10 bases between them. CDR1 and CDR2 (germline): DFQATT, SNEGSKA (reference sequence).

This chain joins TRBV20-1 and TRBJ2-6; D possibly uses TRBD1 or TRBD2 (6 bases each). The germline gives CDR1 DFQATT, CDR2 SNEGSKA (reference sequence). This CDR3 has 18 residues. V lost 6 bases to trimming and J lost 1 base, with 22 bases between them. The CDR3 nucleotides read TGCAGTGCCATAGGATACAGGGACTTGGATTCTGGGGCCAACGTCCTGACTTTC. Residues: CSAIGYRDLDSGANVLTF.

This clonotype has ten or more counts. V usage is TRBV7-2 and J usage is TRBJ2-7; 8 bases fit TRBD2. Germline V lookup: CDR1 SGHTA, CDR2 FQGNSA. The CDR3 is 15 residues long. The V segment lost 5 bases and the J segment 1 base; nucleotides outside the gene matches: 7. The CDR3 is CASSRPLAGSYEQYF. Here the CDR3 DNA reads TGTGCCAGCAGCCGCCCCTTAGCGGGGTCCTACGAGCAGTACTTC.

This clonotype was counted at least ten times. The chain combines TRBV7-2 with TRBJ2-2; TRBD2 might be the D (5 bases). This CDR3 comprises 13 residues. Germline-derived CDR1 and CDR2 are SGHTA and FQGNSA. Trimming stripped 5 bases from V and 5 bases from J, with 9 bases between. As DNA, the CDR3 is TGTGCCAGCAGCGAAAAGCGGACCGGGGAGCTGTTTTTT. This translates into CASSEKRTGELFF.

The chain uses TRBV11-2 and TRBJ2-7; 9 bases match TRBD1. The ends lost 4 bases at V and 3 bases at J; junction bases unmatched: 13. Germline CDR1 and CDR2: SGHAT and FQNNGV. The CDR3 is 17 amino acids. The CDR3 is CASSSRKGYRGRYEQYF. DNA of the CDR3: TGTGCCAGCAGCTCTCGGAAGGGGTACAGGGGGCGCTACGAGCAGTACTTC.

There are many counts of this clonotype. This chain connects TRBV2 to TRBJ2-6; D not resolved. Germline loops: CDR1 SNHLY, CDR2 FYNNEI. This CDR3 is 15 amino acids long. Trimming left V 3 bases short and J 0 bases short, with 6 bases between. The CDR3 sequence is CASSDGVSGANVLTF. The CDR3 DNA reads TGTGCCAGCAGTGACGGTGTCTCTGGGGCCAACGTCCTGACTTTC.

DNA for the CDR3: TGTGCCAGCACCAGGGCAGGGGCTGGCTACACCTTC. It translates to CASTRAGAGYTF. The V gene is TRBV28, the J gene TRBJ1-2, with TRBD1 as a possible D gene (6 bases). This CDR3 has 12 residues. Trimming stripped 7 bases from V and 7 bases from J, with 13 bases between. Germline assignment: CDR1 MDHEN and CDR2 SYDVKM.

At least ten counts were recorded for this clonotype. The chain combines TRBV6-1 with TRBJ2-2; a possible D gene is TRBD1 (6 bases). The CDR3 sequence is 13 residues long. V was clipped by 5 bases and J by 6 bases, with 10 bases between them. The germline CDR1 and CDR2 sequences are MNHNS and SASEGT. The CDR3 is CASSKQGPGELFF. The CDR3 DNA sequence: TGTGCCAGCAGTAAACAGGGACCCGGGGAGCTGTTTTTT.

This clonotype was counted ten times or more. The rearrangement links TRBV27 to TRBJ1-6; weak D call: TRBD1 (5 bases). Per the germline V gene, CDR1 is MNHEY and CDR2 is SMNVEV (reference sequence). Trimming removed 7 bases at V and 7 bases at J, with 17 bases between. CDR3 size: 15 residues. CDR3 bases: TGTGCCAGCACCGAGGTGGGGGTTTGGAATTCACCCCTCCACTTT. It encodes CASTEVGVWNSPLHF.

V is TRBV5-6 and J is TRBJ1-1; 9 nucleotides line up with TRBD1. J lost 1 base, V lost 4 bases, and 8 bases had no gene match. CDR3 length equals 16 residues. Per germline, CDR1 SGHDT and CDR2 YYEEEE. The CDR3 region is CASSLERDRENTEAFF. The CDR3 coding sequence is TGTGCCAGCAGCCTGGAAAGGGACAGGGAGAACACTGAAGCTTTCTTT.

This CDR3 reads CASTWAGGSQETQYF. CDR3 coding DNA: TGTGCCAGCACATGGGCAGGGGGCTCCCAAGAGACCCAGTACTTC. The chain carries TRBV12-3 or TRBV12-4 and TRBJ2-5, with TRBD1 matching 8 bases. This CDR3 is built from 15 residues. Losses at the gene ends were 7 bases for V and 1 base for J; bases not matched to a gene: 8.

This clonotype has ten or more counts. The genes are TRBV28 and TRBJ2-5; TRBD2 agrees at 9 bases. The CDR3 contains 14 residues. After removal of 8 bases from V and 3 bases from J, the junction contained 7 bases not matched to a gene. CDR1 and CDR2 (germline): MDHEN, SYDVKM. The CDR3 spells CASQGAGGEETQYF. The CDR3 DNA sequence: TGTGCCAGCCAAGGGGCGGGGGGGGAAGAGACCCAGTACTTC.

J is TRBJ2-5 and V is TRBV7-8; perhaps TRBD1 as D (6 bases). V was pared by 2 bases and J by 4 bases, with 14 bases between. CDR1 is SGHVS, CDR2 FQNEAQ, per germline. This CDR3 is 15 amino acids long. In DNA form, the CDR3 reads TGTGCCAGCAGCTTATACAGGGATTCGATAGAGACCCAGTACTTC. Protein: CASSLYRDSIETQYF.